This entry lists 16 T cell receptor beta chains sequenced from one sample in a study of blood T cells in healthy people across ages (dated by TCRdb to 2013 to 2016). Libraries were built with 5' RACE. This sample was sequenced with an Illumina HiSeq 2500. A second PCR of roughly 7 to 11 cycles was performed with a sample-barcoded 5' primer and a J-beta primer mix. TCRdb applied fastp at Q25 and MiXCR to the public reads, then kept only in-frame beta chains. Every entry covers one CDR3 protein and lists the most common genes and DNA from its rows. The sample profile shows 780,000 or so distinct CDR3 sequences; approximately 25% of them were found once. Under 4.5% of the sample lies in the top ten. These data were also reused for a study on T cells of mothers and their children.

The sequencing input was blood. These receptors originate from a boy aged 5-17 years in good health.

The rearrangement links TRBV24-1 to TRBJ1-1; unclear D gene. The germline V gene has CDR1 KGHDR and CDR2 SFDVKD. V shed 10 bases and J shed 3 bases, with 20 bases lying between them. The CDR3 consists of 15 residues. The CDR3 DNA is TGTGCCACTATGGGATTGCTGGGGTTAGACACTGAAGCTTTCTTT. Translated, it gives CATMGLLGLDTEAFF.

This chain uses TRBV7-9 with TRBJ2-5; TRBD1 is a possible D gene (6 bases). CDR3 length: 16 amino acids. The V end was cut by 5 bases, the J end by 2 bases, with 18 bases between. The germline gives CDR1 SEHNR, CDR2 FQNEAQ (reference sequence). In DNA, the CDR3 is TGTGCCAGCAGCCAAAACGTTATGGACAGTCAAGAGACCCAGTACTTC. As protein: CASSQNVMDSQETQYF. Using reference TRBV7-9 and TRBJ2-5 for the parts outside the CDR3, the full variable domain is DTGVSQNPRHKITKRGQNVTFRCDPISEHNRLYWYRQTLGQGPEFLTYFQNEAQLEKSRLLSDRFSAERPKGSFSTLEIQRTEQGDSAMYLCASSQNVMDSQETQYFGPGTRLLVL.

This chain links TRBV6-2 or TRBV6-3 with TRBJ2-4; perhaps D is TRBD1 or TRBD2 (5 bases each). Germline V gene lookup returns CDR1 MNHEY and CDR2 SVGEGT. This CDR3 spans 16 amino acids. Trimming stripped 6 bases from V and 1 base from J, with 16 bases between. CDR3 sequence: CASSSQAWGAKNIQYF. CDR3 DNA: TGTGCCAGCAGCTCCCAAGCTTGGGGGGCCAAAAACATTCAGTACTTC.

V usage is TRBV24-1 and J usage is TRBJ2-1; D may be TRBD1 (6 bases). V dropped 2 bases and J dropped 5 bases, with 9 bases sitting between them. The CDR3 consists of 14 residues. Germline loops: CDR1 KGHDR, CDR2 SFDVKD. The CDR3 DNA reads TGTGCCACCAGTGATTCGAACAGGGACAATGAGCAGTTCTTC. Translated: CATSDSNRDNEQFF.

This clonotype has at least ten counts. This chain uses TRBV7-9 with TRBJ2-5; TRBD1 is a possible D gene (5 bases). Near its end, the DNA agrees better with TRBJ2-7, so the J call may be wrong. CDR1 SEHNR and CDR2 FQNEAQ come from the germline V gene (reference sequence). The CDR3 has 14 amino acids. CDR3 in DNA: TGTGCCAGCAGCTTCTGGGGCACCAACTACGAGCAGTACTTC. This gives the protein CASSFWGTNYEQYF.

This clonotype turned up a few times. The chain's CDR3 is CASSDSSLNPAAFF. The CDR3 region has the DNA TGTGCCAGCAGTGACTCGAGCCTCAATCCAGCAGCTTTCTTT. The chain is built from TRBV6-4 and TRBJ1-1; D uncertain. CDR3 size: 14 residues. From germline, CDR1 is MRHNA and CDR2 SNTAGT. Trimming left V 0 bases short and J 10 bases short, with 15 bases between.

This chain connects TRBV27 to TRBJ2-3, with 14 positions matching TRBD2. This CDR3 is built from 18 residues. Looked up from germline, CDR1 is MNHEY and CDR2 is SMNVEV (reference sequence). The V and J ends lost 5 bases and 6 bases, in that order; junction bases with no gene match: 13. The CDR3 is CASSPDSGLAGAGDTQYF. The CDR3 DNA is TGTGCCAGCAGTCCTGACTCGGGACTAGCGGGGGCAGGGGATACGCAGTATTTT.

The CDR3 protein is CASSSWTGESNYGYTF. The CDR3, as DNA: TGTGCCAGCAGCTCCTGGACAGGCGAATCTAACTATGGCTACACCTTC. The V call is TRBV7-9, the J call TRBJ1-2, with TRBD1 identical over 7 bases. CDR1 and CDR2 from the germline V gene are SEHNR and FQNEAQ (reference sequence). The CDR3 runs 16 residues. The V and J ends lost 4 bases and 0 bases, in that order; junction bases with no gene match: 8.

This clonotype was observed a handful of times. V usage is TRBV5-1 and J usage is TRBJ1-4, with 11 bases fitting TRBD1. The germline CDR1 and CDR2 sequences are SGHRS and YFSETQ. Trimming at V came to 3 bases and at J to 7 bases, leaving 2 bases not matched to a gene. This CDR3 spans 14 amino acids. The CDR3: CASSWGQGGEKLFF. CDR3 DNA: TGCGCCAGCAGCTGGGGACAGGGGGGTGAAAAACTGTTTTTT.

This clonotype was found a few times. The chain uses TRBV5-1 and TRBJ2-5; TRBD1 is a possible D gene (5 bases). V lost 2 bases and J 1 base, leaving 9 bases between the germline ends. The CDR3 contains 14 residues. Germline values: CDR1 SGHRS, CDR2 YFSETQ. This CDR3 is CASSFVRAQETQYF. The DNA for the CDR3 is TGCGCCAGCAGCTTCGTCAGGGCCCAAGAGACCCAGTACTTC.

This clonotype has a handful of counts. The chain links TRBV28 to TRBJ2-5, with D tentatively TRBD1 (6 bases). Between the trimmed V and J ends, which lost 5 bases and 9 bases, there was a span of 22 bases. The germline CDR1 and CDR2 sequences are MDHEN and SYDVKM. This CDR3 is 15 amino acids long. CDR3 protein: CASSPGDRDTFSQYF. For the CDR3, the DNA is TGTGCCAGCAGTCCCGGCGACCGGGACACTTTTTCCCAGTACTTC.

The chain combines TRBV12-3 or TRBV12-4 with TRBJ2-3, with 10 bases matching TRBD2. The CDR3 runs 16 residues. The ends lost 4 bases at V and 2 bases at J; junction bases unmatched: 6. The CDR3 bases are TGTGCCAGCAGTTCTCGGACTAGCGGAGACACAGATACGCAGTATTTT. Residues: CASSSRTSGDTDTQYF.

About this clonotype itself: A read error may produce the germline difference seen at one junction end. The chain has TRBV7-2 and TRBJ2-1; D not resolved. The assigned J gene may be wrong: the sequence end matches TRBJ2-5 better. The CDR3 totals 14 residues. The germline gives CDR1 SGHTA, CDR2 FQGNSA. CDR3 sequence reads: CASSLYPAQGTQYF. The CDR3 DNA reads TGTGCCAGCAGCTTATATCCAGCACAAGGGACCCAGTACTTC.

V is TRBV10-3 and J is TRBJ2-1; 15 nucleotides align to TRBD2. There are 21 residues in the CDR3. Germline loops: CDR1 ENHRY, CDR2 SYGVKD. The V segment lost 3 bases and the J segment 6 bases; nucleotides outside the gene matches: 18. CDR3 amino acids: CAISDSKSLGTSGGLGNEQFF. CDR3 coding DNA: TGTGCCATCAGTGATTCGAAAAGCCTCGGGACTAGCGGGGGGTTGGGCAATGAGCAGTTCTTC.

This chain links TRBV7-8 with TRBJ2-3; 7 bases agree with TRBD2. In germline, CDR1 is SGHVS, CDR2 FQNEAQ. J was trimmed by 6 bases and V by 1 base; bases with no gene match: 4. This CDR3 contains 14 residues. CDR3: CASSLVGGGDTQYF. In DNA form, the CDR3 reads TGTGCCAGCAGCTTAGTTGGGGGAGGGGATACGCAGTATTTT.

This rearrangement joins TRBV7-6 to TRBJ2-2; TRBD1 matches at 9 bases. The CDR3 totals 18 residues. The V gene end was trimmed by 0 bases and the J gene end by 4 bases; junction bases not matched to a gene: 9. Germline CDR1 reads SGHVS; CDR2 reads FNYEAQ. CDR3 coding DNA: TGTGCCAGCAGCTTAGCGCTGGAGGGGACAGGGCCCACCGGGGAGCTGTTTTTT. It encodes CASSLALEGTGPTGELFF.